Below, one T cell receptor beta chain is given with its context. The antigen is not known. These data are taken from a study of shared clonotypes between healthy human individuals. Study-level points and caveats: Relative to clonotypes present in all four donors, those not shared had lower generation probabilities. Sequencing depth was a factor that was expected to affect clonotype sharing among donors.

Germline V lookup: CDR1 MRHNA, CDR2 SNTAGT. V was pared by 3 bases and J by 6 bases, with 17 bases of the junction left unmatched. The CDR3 totals 19 residues. CD8 cells regarded as naive lacked CD45RO, were positively chosen for CCR7, and omitted terminally differentiated effector memory CD45RA+ cells. The genomic DNA of each subset was split evenly across several immunoSEQ plates. Under the authors' procedure: ImmunoSEQ sequences covered only the junction and lacked quality scores; filtering therefore differed. Measured with immunoSEQ multiplex PCR; TCRdb has only the in-frame clones, and not every one. That table furnishes V, J and clone size, whereas the DNA furnished D and trimming. The sample has about 2.2 million clones; under 95% are singletons.

This chain uses TRBV6-4 with TRBJ2-3, with 11 bases fitting TRBD2. Specimen: naive CD8+ T cells from PBMCs. This clonotype was sampled from a man aged 18-30 years in good health. Some clones in this sample may be carry-over from other donors' samples. The CDR3 bases are TGTGCCAGCAGTGAATCCCCTACGACAACTAGCGGGAGTAGGGATACGCAGTATTTT. This codes for CASSESPTTTSGSRDTQYF.